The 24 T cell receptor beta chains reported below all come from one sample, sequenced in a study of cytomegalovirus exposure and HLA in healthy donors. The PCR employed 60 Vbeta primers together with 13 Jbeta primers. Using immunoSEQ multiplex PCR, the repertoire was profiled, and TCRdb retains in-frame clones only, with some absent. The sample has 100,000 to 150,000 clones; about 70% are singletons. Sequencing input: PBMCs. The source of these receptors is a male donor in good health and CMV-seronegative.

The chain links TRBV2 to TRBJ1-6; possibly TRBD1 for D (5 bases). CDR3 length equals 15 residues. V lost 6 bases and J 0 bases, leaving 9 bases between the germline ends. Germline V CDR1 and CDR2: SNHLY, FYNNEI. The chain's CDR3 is CASRYDSSYNSPLHF. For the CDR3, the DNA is TGTGCCAGCAGATACGACAGCTCCTATAATTCACCCCTCCACTTT.

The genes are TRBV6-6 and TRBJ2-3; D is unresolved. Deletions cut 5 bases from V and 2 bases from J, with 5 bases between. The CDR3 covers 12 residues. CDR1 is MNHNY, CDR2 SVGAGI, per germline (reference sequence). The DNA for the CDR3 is TGTGCCAGCAGTCCCTCCACAGATACGCAGTATTTT. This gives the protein CASSPSTDTQYF.

The CDR3 DNA follows: TGCGCCAGCAGCCAAGAGTGGGACAGGGGGTATGGCTACACCTTC. It is translated as CASSQEWDRGYGYTF. V usage is TRBV4-3 and J usage is TRBJ1-2; 11 bases agree with TRBD1. The germline CDR1 and CDR2 sequences are LGHNA and YSLEER. CDR3 size: 15 residues. The J segment lost 5 bases and the V segment lost 0 bases, leaving 2 bases of the junction unmatched.

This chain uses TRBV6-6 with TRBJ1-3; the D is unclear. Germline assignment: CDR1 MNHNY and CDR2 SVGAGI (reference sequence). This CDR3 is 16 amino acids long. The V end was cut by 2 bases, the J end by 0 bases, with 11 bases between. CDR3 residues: CASSYQSASSGNTIYF. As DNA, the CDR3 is TGTGCCAGCAGTTACCAGTCTGCTAGCTCTGGAAACACCATATATTTT.

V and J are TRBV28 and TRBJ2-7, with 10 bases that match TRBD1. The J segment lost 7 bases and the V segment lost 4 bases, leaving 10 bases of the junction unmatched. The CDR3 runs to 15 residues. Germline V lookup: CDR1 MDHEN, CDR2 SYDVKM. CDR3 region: CASSYSGTGVGEQYF. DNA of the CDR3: TGTGCCAGCAGTTACTCCGGGACAGGGGTAGGGGAGCAGTACTTC.

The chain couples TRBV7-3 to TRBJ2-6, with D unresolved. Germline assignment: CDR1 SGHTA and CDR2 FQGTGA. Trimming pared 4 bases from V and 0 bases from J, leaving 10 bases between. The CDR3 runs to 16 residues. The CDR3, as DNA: TGTGCCAGCAGCTCACTTCCTAACTCTGGGGCCAACGTCCTGACTTTC. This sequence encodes CASSSLPNSGANVLTF.

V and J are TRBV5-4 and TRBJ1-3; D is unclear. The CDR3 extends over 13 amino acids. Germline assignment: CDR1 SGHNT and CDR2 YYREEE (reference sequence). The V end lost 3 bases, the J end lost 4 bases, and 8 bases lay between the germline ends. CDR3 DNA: TGTGCCAGCAGCTATCTAACCGGAAACACCATATATTTT. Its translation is CASSYLTGNTIYF.

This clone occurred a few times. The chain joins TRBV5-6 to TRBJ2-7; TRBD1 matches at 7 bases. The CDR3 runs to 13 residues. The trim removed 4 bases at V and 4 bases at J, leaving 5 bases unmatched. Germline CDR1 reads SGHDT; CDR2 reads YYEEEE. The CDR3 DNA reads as TGTGCCAGCAGCGACAGGGTTCGTTACGAGCAGTACTTC. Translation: CASSDRVRYEQYF.

CDR3 protein: CASNTRTGYSNSGANVLTF. CDR3 sequence (DNA): TGTGCCAGCAATACCCGGACGGGGTACTCCAACTCTGGGGCCAACGTCCTGACTTTC. The chain employs TRBV5-8 and TRBJ2-6; D possibly corresponds to TRBD2 (5 bases). This CDR3 region has 19 residues. V gave up 6 bases and J gave up 0 bases, with 22 bases separating them. The germline V gene has CDR1 SGHTS and CDR2 YDEGEE.

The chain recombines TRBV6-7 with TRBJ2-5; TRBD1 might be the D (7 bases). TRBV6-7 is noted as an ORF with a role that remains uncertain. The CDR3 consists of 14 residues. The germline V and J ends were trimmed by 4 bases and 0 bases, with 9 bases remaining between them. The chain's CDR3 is CASSCRGDQETQYF. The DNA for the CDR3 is TGTGCCAGCAGTTGCAGGGGGGACCAAGAGACCCAGTACTTC.

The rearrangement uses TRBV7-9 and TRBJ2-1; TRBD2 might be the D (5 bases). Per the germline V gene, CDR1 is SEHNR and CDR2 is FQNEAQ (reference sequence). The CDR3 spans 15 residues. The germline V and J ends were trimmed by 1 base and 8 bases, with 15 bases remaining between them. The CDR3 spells CASSLGASGKDEQFF. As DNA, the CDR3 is TGTGCCAGCAGCTTAGGGGCCAGCGGAAAGGATGAGCAGTTCTTC.

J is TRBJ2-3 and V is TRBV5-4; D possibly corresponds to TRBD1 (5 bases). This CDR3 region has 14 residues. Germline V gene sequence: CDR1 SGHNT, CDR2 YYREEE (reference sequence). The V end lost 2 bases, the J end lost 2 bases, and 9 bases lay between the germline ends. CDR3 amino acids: CASSFRADTDTQYF. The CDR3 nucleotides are TGTGCCAGCAGCTTCAGGGCCGACACAGATACGCAGTATTTT.

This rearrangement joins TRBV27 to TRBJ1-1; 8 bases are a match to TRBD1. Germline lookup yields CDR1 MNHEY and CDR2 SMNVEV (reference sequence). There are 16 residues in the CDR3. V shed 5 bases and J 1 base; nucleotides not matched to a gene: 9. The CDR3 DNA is TGTGCCAGCAGTGGGCGGACAGGGCGGACGAACACTGAAGCTTTCTTT. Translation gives CASSGRTGRTNTEAFF.

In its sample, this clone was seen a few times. The CDR3 bases are TGTGCCACCAGGGCATTTGAGGAGTCCTCAGATACGCAGTATTTT. Translation: CATRAFEESSDTQYF. The rearrangement joins TRBV15 to TRBJ2-3; D gene ambiguous. This CDR3 contains 15 residues. The V and J ends lost 6 bases and 4 bases respectively, with 17 bases between them. Germline V gives CDR1 LNHNV, CDR2 YYDKDF (reference sequence).

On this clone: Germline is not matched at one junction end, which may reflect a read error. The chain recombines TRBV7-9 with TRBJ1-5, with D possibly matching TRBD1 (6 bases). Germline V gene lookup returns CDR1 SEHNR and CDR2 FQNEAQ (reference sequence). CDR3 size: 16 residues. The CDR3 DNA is TGTTCCAGCAGCATAACGGCCCCAGGGGACAATCAGCCCCAGCATTTT. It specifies CSSSITAPGDNQPQHF. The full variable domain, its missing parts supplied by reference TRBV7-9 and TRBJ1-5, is DTGVSQNPRHKITKRGQNVTFRCDPISEHNRLYWYRQTLGQGPEFLTYFQNEAQLEKSRLLSDRFSAERPKGSFSTLEIQRTEQGDSAMYLCSSSITAPGDNQPQHFGDGTRLSIL.

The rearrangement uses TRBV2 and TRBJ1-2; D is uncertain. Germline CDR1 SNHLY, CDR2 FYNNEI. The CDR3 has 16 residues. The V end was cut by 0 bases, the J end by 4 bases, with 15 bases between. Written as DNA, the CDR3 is TGTGCCAGCAGTGAAGCGCCCCCCGGGAACGGCTATGGCTACACCTTC. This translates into CASSEAPPGNGYGYTF.

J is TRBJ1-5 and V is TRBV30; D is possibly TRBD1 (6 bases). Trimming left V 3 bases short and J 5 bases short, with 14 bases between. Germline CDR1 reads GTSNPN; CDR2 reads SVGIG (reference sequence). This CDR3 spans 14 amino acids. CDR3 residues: CAWSETGAHQPQHF. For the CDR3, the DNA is TGTGCCTGGAGCGAGACAGGCGCACATCAGCCCCAGCATTTT.

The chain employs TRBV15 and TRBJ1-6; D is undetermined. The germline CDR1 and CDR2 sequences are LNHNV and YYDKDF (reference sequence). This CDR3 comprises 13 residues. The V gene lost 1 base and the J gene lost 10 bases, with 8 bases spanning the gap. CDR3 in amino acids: CATSRGAGSPLHF. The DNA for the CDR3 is TGTGCCACCAGCAGAGGGGCAGGCTCACCCCTCCACTTT.

The CDR3 region has the DNA TGCGCCAGCAGCTTGGGGTTAGCGGGAGCCCAAGGGGATGAGCAGTTCTTC. As protein: CASSLGLAGAQGDEQFF. The rearrangement links TRBV5-1 to TRBJ2-1; 9 nucleotides line up with TRBD2. The CDR3 loop spans 17 amino acids. From germline, CDR1 is SGHRS and CDR2 YFSETQ. The trim removed 0 bases at V and 8 bases at J, leaving 12 bases unmatched.

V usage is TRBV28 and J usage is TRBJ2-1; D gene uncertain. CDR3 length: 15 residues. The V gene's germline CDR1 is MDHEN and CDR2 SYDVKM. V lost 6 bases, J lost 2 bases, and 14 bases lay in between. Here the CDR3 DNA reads TGTGCCAGCAGCCCCCCCAGCAGGACCTACAATGAGCAGTTCTTC. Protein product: CASSPPSRTYNEQFF.

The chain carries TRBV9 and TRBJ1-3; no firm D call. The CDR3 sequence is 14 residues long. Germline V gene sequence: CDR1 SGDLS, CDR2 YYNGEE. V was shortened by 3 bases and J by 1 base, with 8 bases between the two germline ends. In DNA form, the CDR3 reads TGTGCCAGCAGCGCCGTCCGTTCTGGAAACACCATATATTTT. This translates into CASSAVRSGNTIYF.

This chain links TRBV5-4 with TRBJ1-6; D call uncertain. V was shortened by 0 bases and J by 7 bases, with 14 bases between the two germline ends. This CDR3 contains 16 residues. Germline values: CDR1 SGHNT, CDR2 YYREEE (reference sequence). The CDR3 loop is CASSLEPSKSNSPLHF. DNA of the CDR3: TGTGCCAGCAGCTTGGAGCCATCGAAGTCCAATTCACCCCTCCACTTT. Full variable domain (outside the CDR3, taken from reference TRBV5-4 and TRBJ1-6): ETGVTQSPTHLIKTRGQQVTLRCSSQSGHNTVSWYQQALGQGPQFIFQYYREEENGRGNFPPRFSGLQFPNYSSELNVNALELDDSALYLCASSLEPSKSNSPLHFGNGTRLTVT.

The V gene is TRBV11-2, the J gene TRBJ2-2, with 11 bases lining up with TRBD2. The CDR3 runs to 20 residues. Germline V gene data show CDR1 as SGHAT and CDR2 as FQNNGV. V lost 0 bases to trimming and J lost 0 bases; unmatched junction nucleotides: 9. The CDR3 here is CASSLDRNSGGGPNTGELFF. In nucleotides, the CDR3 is TGTGCCAGCAGCTTAGATCGGAATAGCGGGGGGGGGCCGAACACCGGGGAGCTGTTTTTT.

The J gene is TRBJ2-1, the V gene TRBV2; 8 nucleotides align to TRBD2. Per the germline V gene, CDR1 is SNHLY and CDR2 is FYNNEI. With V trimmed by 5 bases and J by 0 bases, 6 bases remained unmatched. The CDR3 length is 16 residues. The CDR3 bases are TGTGCCAGCAGTCCTAGCGGGCGCAGCTCCTACAATGAGCAGTTCTTC. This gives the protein CASSPSGRSSYNEQFF.